This is a list of T cell receptor beta chains from one sample in a study of response to subunit inactivated influenza vaccine. MiXCR, run by TCRdb on the RT-PCR reads, gives a single entry per CDR3 protein. The sample consists of fewer than 600,000 distinct CDR3 sequences, under 8.5% of them appearing once. This specimen was PBMCs from blood, taken around 25 months after vaccination. These receptors came from a man between 50 and 70 years old who received an inactivated influenza vaccine. Each CDR3 is given with its conserved first and last residue. A D gene is named only where the DNA matches it firmly. Clone size is stated in some rows and not others, as once, few, many or a class when expanded.

CDR3aa: CSARPSGTPGELFF
CDR3nt: TGCAGTGCTAGGCCCAGCGGGACCCCCGGGGAGCTGTTTTTT
v_gene: TRBV20-1
j_gene: TRBJ2-2
abundance: .
d_gene: TRBD2

CDR3aa: CSVEPPDSSTDTQYF
CDR3nt: TGCAGCGTAGAGCCCCCGGACTCTTCCACAGATACGCAGTATTTT
v_gene: TRBV29-1
j_gene: TRBJ2-3
abundance: .
d_gene: .

CDR3aa: CASSWGTGRYGYTF
CDR3nt: TGTGCCAGCAGCTGGGGGACAGGGCGTTATGGCTACACCTTC
v_gene: TRBV5-5
j_gene: TRBJ1-2
abundance: few
d_gene: TRBD1

CDR3aa: CATSRGRGGGGEQYF
CDR3nt: TGTGCCACCAGCCGAGGGCGGGGAGGAGGGGGTGAGCAGTACTTC
v_gene: TRBV15
j_gene: TRBJ2-7
abundance: few
d_gene: .

CDR3aa: CASSPGQFTDTQYF
CDR3nt: TGCGCCAGCAGCCCGGGACAGTTCACAGATACGCAGTATTTT
v_gene: TRBV5-1
j_gene: TRBJ2-3
abundance: many
d_gene: TRBD1

CDR3aa: CASSWGQGRQPQHF
CDR3nt: TGTGCCAGCAGTTGGGGGCAGGGAAGGCAGCCCCAGCATTTT
v_gene: TRBV12-3/TRBV12-4
j_gene: TRBJ1-5
abundance: many
d_gene: .

CDR3aa: CASSQGAGLGPQFF
CDR3nt: TGCGCCAGCAGCCAAGGGGCCGGGCTAGGCCCGCAGTTCTTC
v_gene: TRBV4-3
j_gene: TRBJ2-1
abundance: few
d_gene: .

CDR3aa: CASSLGRTSGPQYF
CDR3nt: TGTGCCAGCAGCTTAGGTAGGACTAGCGGGCCGCAGTATTTT
v_gene: TRBV7-2
j_gene: TRBJ2-3
abundance: many
d_gene: TRBD2

CDR3aa: CASSQDKGTSVYEQYF
CDR3nt: TGTGCCAGCAGCCAAGATAAGGGGACTAGCGTCTACGAGCAGTACTTC
v_gene: TRBV3-1
j_gene: TRBJ2-7
abundance: few
d_gene: TRBD2

CDR3aa: CASSAPRQGSYEQYF
CDR3nt: TGTGCCAGCAGTGCCCCTCGACAGGGTTCCTACGAGCAGTACTTC
v_gene: TRBV6-2/TRBV6-3
j_gene: TRBJ2-7
abundance: few
d_gene: TRBD1

CDR3aa: CASRIFMTEYNEQFF
CDR3nt: TGTGCCAGCAGGATATTTATGACAGAGTACAATGAGCAGTTCTTC
v_gene: TRBV6-2/TRBV6-3
j_gene: TRBJ2-1
abundance: .
d_gene: .

CDR3aa: CASSQAWGHYTGELFF
CDR3nt: TGCGCCAGCAGCCAAGCGTGGGGACATTACACCGGGGAGCTGTTTTTT
v_gene: TRBV4-3
j_gene: TRBJ2-2
abundance: many
d_gene: .

CDR3aa: CASTQLAGGLRDTQYF
CDR3nt: TGCGCCAGCACCCAACTAGCGGGGGGGCTGAGAGATACGCAGTATTTT
v_gene: TRBV5-1
j_gene: TRBJ2-3
abundance: .
d_gene: TRBD2

CDR3aa: CSASGRGTGMLEQYF
CDR3nt: TGCAGTGCCAGCGGCCGAGGGACAGGTATGCTCGAGCAGTACTTC
v_gene: TRBV20-1
j_gene: TRBJ2-7
abundance: .
d_gene: TRBD1

CDR3aa: CASSLEGGQYF
CDR3nt: TGTGCCAGCAGCTTAGAGGGTGGGCAGTACTTC
v_gene: TRBV7-2
j_gene: TRBJ2-7
abundance: many
d_gene: .

CDR3aa: CASSPTGTGVYEQYF
CDR3nt: TGTGCCAGCAGCCCGACCGGGACAGGGGTCTACGAGCAGTACTTC
v_gene: TRBV11-2
j_gene: TRBJ2-7
abundance: .
d_gene: TRBD1

CDR3aa: CASHGWGNKIYEQYF
CDR3nt: TGCGCCTCCCACGGATGGGGGAATAAGATCTACGAGCAGTACTTC
v_gene: TRBV5-1
j_gene: TRBJ2-7
abundance: few
d_gene: .